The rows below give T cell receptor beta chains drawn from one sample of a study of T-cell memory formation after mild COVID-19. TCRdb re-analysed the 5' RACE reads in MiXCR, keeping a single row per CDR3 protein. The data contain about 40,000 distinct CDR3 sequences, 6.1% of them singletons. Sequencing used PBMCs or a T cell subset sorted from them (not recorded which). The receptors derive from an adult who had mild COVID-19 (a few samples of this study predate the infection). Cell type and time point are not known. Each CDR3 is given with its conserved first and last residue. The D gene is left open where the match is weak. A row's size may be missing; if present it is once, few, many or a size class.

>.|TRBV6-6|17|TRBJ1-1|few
TGTGCCAGCAGTTACGGGAGGCAGGGTAGGGGGAATACTGAAGCTTTCTTT
CASSYGRQGRGNTEAFF
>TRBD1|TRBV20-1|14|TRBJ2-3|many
TGCAGTGCGGCCCGGGACAGGGGAACAGATACGCAGTATTTT
CSAARDRGTDTQYF
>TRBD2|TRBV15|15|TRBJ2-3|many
TGTGCCACCAGCGGGGGACTAGCGGGGATAGATACGCAGTATTTT
CATSGGLAGIDTQYF
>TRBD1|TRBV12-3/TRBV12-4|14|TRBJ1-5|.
TGTGCCAGCAGTTTGGGACAGAAGAATCAGCCCCAGCATTTT
CASSLGQKNQPQHF
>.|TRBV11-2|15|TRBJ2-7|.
TGTGCCAGCAGCTTTCTCGAGTCAGGCCCGGGGGAGCAGTACTTC
CASSFLESGPGEQYF
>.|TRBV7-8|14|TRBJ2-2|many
TGTGCCAGCAGCTTAGCAGGGAACACCGGGGAGCTGTTTTTT
CASSLAGNTGELFF
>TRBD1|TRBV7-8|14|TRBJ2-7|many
TGTGCCAGCACCCCGGGACAGGGGGGCTACGAGCAGTACTTC
CASTPGQGGYEQYF
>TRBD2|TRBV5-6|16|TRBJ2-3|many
TGTGCCAGCAGCTTGGCCGGGGGACTACCCACAGATACGCAGTATTTT
CASSLAGGLPTDTQYF
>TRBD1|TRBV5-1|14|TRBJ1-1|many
TGCGCCAGCAGCCCCCCCAGGGGGCACACTGAAGCTTTCTTT
CASSPPRGHTEAFF
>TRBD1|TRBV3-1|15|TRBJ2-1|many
TGTGCCAGCAGCTCCTACAGGGGGCCCAACAATGAGCAGTTCTTC
CASSSYRGPNNEQFF
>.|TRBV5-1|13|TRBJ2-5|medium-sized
TGCGCCAGCAGCGAACACAATGAAGAGACCCAGTACTTC
CASSEHNEETQYF
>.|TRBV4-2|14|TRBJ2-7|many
TGTGCCAGCAGCCAAGAGGCCAGGGCCTACGAGCAGTACTTC
CASSQEARAYEQYF
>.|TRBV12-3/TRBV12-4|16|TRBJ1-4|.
TGTGCCAGCAGTCCCACGGAGAAGGGAGGTAATGAAAAACTGTTTTTT
CASSPTEKGGNEKLFF
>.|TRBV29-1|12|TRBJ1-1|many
TGCAGCGTAAACAGAGGGGACACTGAAGCTTTCTTT
CSVNRGDTEAFF
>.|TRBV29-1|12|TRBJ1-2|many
TGCAGCGTCGTTGACGGATTCTATGGCTACACCTTC
CSVVDGFYGYTF
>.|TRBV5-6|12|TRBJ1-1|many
TGTGCCAGCGGACGGCCGAACACTGAAGCTTTCTTT
CASGRPNTEAFF
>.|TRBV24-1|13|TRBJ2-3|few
TGTGCCACCAGTGATTTTAGCACAGATACGCAGTATTTT
CATSDFSTDTQYF
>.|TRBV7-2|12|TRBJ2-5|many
TGTGCCAGCAGTAGCGCGCTAGGGACCCAGTACTTC
CASSSALGTQYF
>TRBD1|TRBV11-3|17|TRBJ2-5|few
TGTGCCAGCACCAAAACTCGACAGGGCCAAGGGCAAGAGACCCAGTACTTC
CASTKTRQGQGQETQYF
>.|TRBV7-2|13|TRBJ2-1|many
TGTGCCAGCAGCTTAGCGCGAGACAATGAGCAGTTCTTC
CASSLARDNEQFF
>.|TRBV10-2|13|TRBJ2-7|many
TGCGCCAGCAGTCTGAGTTCACAGAGCGAGCAGTACTTC
CASSLSSQSEQYF
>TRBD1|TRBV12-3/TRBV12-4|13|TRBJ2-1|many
TGTGCCAGCAGGAAGACAGGGGTAGATGAGCAGTTCTTC
CASRKTGVDEQFF
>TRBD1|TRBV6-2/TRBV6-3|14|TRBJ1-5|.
TGTGCCAGCAGAAGGACAGGGCTCAATCAGCCCCAGCATTTT
CASRRTGLNQPQHF
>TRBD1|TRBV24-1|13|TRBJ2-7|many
TGTGCCACCAGTGTCACCGGGACAGCGAGGAAGTACTTC
CATSVTGTARKYF
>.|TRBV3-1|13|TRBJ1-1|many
TGTGCCAGTACTACAGGGTTACACACTGAAGCTTTCTTT
CASTTGLHTEAFF
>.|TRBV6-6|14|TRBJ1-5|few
TGTGCCAGCAGTTACATGGGGGCCGGGCAGCCCCAGCATTTT
CASSYMGAGQPQHF
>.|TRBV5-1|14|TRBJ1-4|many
TGCGCCAGCAGCTTTGGGGGAAGTAATGAAAAACTGTTTTTT
CASSFGGSNEKLFF
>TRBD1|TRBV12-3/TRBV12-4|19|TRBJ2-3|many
TGTGCCAGCAGTTTATGGGGGACAGGGGGAAGCTCTAGCACAGATACGCAGTATTTT
CASSLWGTGGSSSTDTQYF
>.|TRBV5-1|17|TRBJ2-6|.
TGCGCCAGCAGCTTGGCGCAGGGGCCCCCTGGGGCCAACGTCCTGACTTTC
CASSLAQGPPGANVLTF
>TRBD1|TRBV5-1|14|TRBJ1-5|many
TGCGCCAGCAGCTTGAGAACAGGGGCTCAGCCCCAGCATTTT
CASSLRTGAQPQHF
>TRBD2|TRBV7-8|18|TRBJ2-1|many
TGTGCCAGCAGCTTAGCCCACTCGGGACTAGCGGCGTCTGATGAGCAGTTCTTC
CASSLAHSGLAASDEQFF
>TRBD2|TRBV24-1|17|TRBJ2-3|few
TGTGCCACCAGTGAAATGGGACTAGCGGGAGAAACAGATACGCAGTATTTT
CATSEMGLAGETDTQYF
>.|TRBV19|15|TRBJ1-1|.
TGTGCCAGTATGGATGGGCAAGGGGCCATCGATGAAGCTTTCTTT
CASMDGQGAIDEAFF
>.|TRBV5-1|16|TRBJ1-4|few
TGCGCCAGCAGCTTTAACGGGTCCCCAACTAATGAAAAACTGTTTTTT
CASSFNGSPTNEKLFF
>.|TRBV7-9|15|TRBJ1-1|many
TGTGCCAGCAGCCCCCAATCCGGGGCCTCTACTGAAGCTTTCTTT
CASSPQSGASTEAFF
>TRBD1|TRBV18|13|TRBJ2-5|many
TGTGCCAGCTCAGCGGACAGGGCAGAGACCCAGTACTTC
CASSADRAETQYF
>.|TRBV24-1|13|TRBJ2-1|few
TGTGCCACCCAGGACCGTTTCTACAATGAGCAGTTCTTC
CATQDRFYNEQFF